This T cell receptor beta chain was retrieved from a study of identical twins (dated by TCRdb to about 2016). A note on the overall study: TCR alpha and beta repertoires from monozygotic twins, unrelated adults of various ages and cord blood were deep-sequenced to test whether fetal clonotypes persist. Replicate twin experiments were performed at different times using different library preparation protocols to rule out contamination.

The CDR3 numbers 17 residues from cysteine through phenylalanine. The sequence is cut down to CDR3 DNA, 51 bases in frame from base 1. Trimmed from V: 4 bases; trimmed from J: 1 base; junction bases lacking a gene match: 3. Sequences KGHDR (CDR1) and SFDVKD (CDR2) are obtained from the germline V gene. General study outcomes and caveats: Out-of-frame TCR alpha sequences shared between twins showed an excess of low generation-probability sequences compared with coincidental sharing between unrelated individuals. In monozygotic twins, recombination models systematically underestimated out-of-frame TCR alpha sharing, but the models matched the sharing seen between unrelated individuals. Excess twin sharing in beta out-of-frame sequences was weaker because fewer shared sequences lowered the signal-to-noise ratio. Fewer insertions were carried by abundant cord blood beta clonotypes, a similar but weaker trend appeared in young adult naive repertoires, and no such trend appeared in memory repertoires. Invariant T cells such as MAIT and iNKT could partly confound zero-insertion analyses, though diverse VJ usage argued against this for most clonotypes. Conclusions relied on cross-sectional statistical analysis, since the same donors could not be followed over many years.

With respect to this clonotype: Its antigen remains undetermined. Qualities for individual bases were not recorded, and no much larger clone is one base off.

Library preparation used 5' RACE. The instrument was an Illumina HiSeq 2000. A universal primer binding site was introduced by template switching, and a unique molecular identifier was present in the final cDNA, enabling accurate counting of TCR cDNA molecules. First-strand cDNA for TCR alpha and beta chains was synthesized from specific primers in the conserved constant-segment region. To control for contamination, every cDNA library was double barcoded, receiving both a SMART-Mk sample barcode and Illumina barcodes. TruSeq adapter sequences and Illumina sample barcodes were added in two successive PCR steps. The TCR alpha and beta cDNA libraries were sequenced on the Illumina HiSeq platform using custom primers. The source study handled its data this way. MiGEC was used to process raw reads and extract unique molecular identifiers, and MiXCR was used to find CDR3 positions. For each individual, recombination models were inferred using an EM algorithm with the repgenHMM and IGoR tools. The tcR package in R was used for shared clonotype analysis, with sharing normalized by the product of cloneset sizes. Out-of-frame nonproductive sequences were analyzed to study raw recombination free of thymic and clonal selection effects. TCRdb reran the public reads through fastp at Q25 and MiXCR, keeping productive beta chains. A single entry per CDR3 protein holds the most common genes and DNA from its merged rows. TCRdb, not the original authors, processed these V and J calls. The sample table contains approximately 490,000 distinct CDR3 sequences; only one count was recorded for about 22% of them. About 0.5% of the sample rests with the top ten.

Only healthy Caucasian donors were included. The twin cohort comprised three pairs of female monozygotic twins, all aged roughly 18 to 29 years. Positive isolation kits from Invitrogen were used to isolate CD4+ and CD8+ T cell populations. Another study also made use of these data, one on yellow fever vaccine responses in identical twins. From the second report: According to the authors, the vaccine-induced T cell response in identical twins seemed to be partly convergent and partly specific to each individual. The study precisely tracked vaccine-responding T cell clones in identical twins.

This clonotype was obtained from a woman aged 18-29 years in good health. The V gene is TRBV24-1 and the J gene is TRBJ2-2; TRBD2 lines up with 12 middle nucleotides. The sequenced material came from CD4+ T cells sorted from blood. The bases read TGTGCCACCAGTGACCGGGGACTAGCGGGGAACACCGGGGAGCTGTTTTTT. Its protein product is CATSDRGLAGNTGELFF.